Listed below are T cell receptor beta chains from one sample, sequenced in a study of cytomegalovirus exposure and HLA in healthy donors. The table came from immunoSEQ multiplex PCR; TCRdb's copy has only in-frame clones and leaves some out. The table has fewer than 250,000 clones, more than 70% seen once. Sequenced: PBMCs. Every receptor here comes from a middle-aged man in good health and CMV-seropositive. CDR3s include the opening cysteine and the closing phenylalanine or tryptophan. The D gene is left open where the match is weak. Not every row has a clone size; where given, it reads once, few, many or a size class.

J: TRBJ2-1
size: .
D: TRBD2
length: 16
V: TRBV6-6
CDR3: CASTGTSGSSYNEQFF
DNA: TGTGCCAGCACCGGGACTAGCGGGAGCTCCTACAATGAGCAGTTCTTC

J: TRBJ1-5
size: .
D: .
length: 15
V: TRBV27
CDR3: CASSLSGASNQPQHF
DNA: TGTGCCAGCAGTTTATCAGGGGCAAGCAATCAGCCCCAGCATTTT

J: TRBJ2-3
size: .
D: .
length: 15
V: TRBV29-1
CDR3: CSVQGLPGSTDTQYF
DNA: TGCAGCGTCCAGGGGCTCCCAGGGTCCACAGATACGCAGTATTTT

J: TRBJ2-7
size: .
D: TRBD2
length: 15
V: TRBV9
CDR3: CTSSVDGAGTYEQYF
DNA: TGTACCAGCAGCGTAGACGGAGCGGGGACCTACGAGCAGTACTTC

J: TRBJ1-4
size: .
D: .
length: 13
V: TRBV2
CDR3: CASSGEDREKLFF
DNA: TGTGCCAGCAGTGGAGAGGATAGGGAAAAACTGTTTTTT

J: TRBJ1-2
size: .
D: .
length: 12
V: TRBV9
CDR3: CASSRVRAGYTF
DNA: TGTGCCAGCAGCCGAGTGAGGGCCGGCTACACTTTC

J: TRBJ1-6
size: .
D: TRBD1
length: 15
V: TRBV18
CDR3: CASSPPTGSNSPLHF
DNA: TGTGCCAGCTCACCCCCGACAGGGTCCAATTCACCCCTCCACTTT

J: TRBJ2-1
size: .
D: TRBD2
length: 15
V: TRBV10-3
CDR3: CAISEWGGRVNEQFF
DNA: TGTGCCATCAGTGAGTGGGGGGGGAGAGTGAATGAGCAGTTCTTC

J: TRBJ2-2
size: .
D: TRBD1
length: 15
V: TRBV11-3
CDR3: CASSPLTGGSGELFF
DNA: TGTGCCAGCAGCCCCCTAACAGGGGGCTCCGGGGAGCTGTTTTTT

J: TRBJ1-6
size: .
D: .
length: 15
V: TRBV6-1
CDR3: CASSEYVTGDSPLHF
DNA: TGTGCCAGCAGTGAATATGTGACAGGAGATTCACCCCTCCACTTT

J: TRBJ1-1
size: once
D: .
length: 14
V: TRBV28
CDR3: CASIITQIYTEAFF
DNA: TGTGCCAGCATCATAACACAGATTTACACTGAAGCTTTCTTT

J: TRBJ2-5
size: .
D: TRBD2
length: 18
V: TRBV6-1
CDR3: CASSDRLAGGPFQETQYF
DNA: TGTGCCAGCAGTGACAGGCTAGCGGGAGGACCTTTCCAAGAGACCCAGTACTTC

J: TRBJ1-2
size: .
D: TRBD1
length: 13
V: TRBV28
CDR3: CASRPSRGDGYTF
DNA: TGTGCCAGCAGACCGAGCAGGGGGGATGGCTACACCTTC

J: TRBJ2-1
size: .
D: .
length: 15
V: TRBV5-1
CDR3: CASSFSGSSYNEQFF
DNA: TGCGCCAGCAGCTTCAGTGGGAGCTCCTACAATGAGCAGTTCTTC

J: TRBJ2-7
size: .
D: .
length: 12
V: TRBV27
CDR3: CASSLSGDEQYF
DNA: TGTGCCAGCAGTTTATCGGGCGACGAGCAGTACTTC

J: TRBJ2-7
size: .
D: .
length: 13
V: TRBV28
CDR3: CASSLWRGNEQYF
DNA: TGTGCCAGCAGTTTATGGAGAGGGAACGAGCAGTACTTC

J: TRBJ1-1
size: .
D: .
length: 13
V: TRBV18
CDR3: CASSRDWDTEAFF
DNA: TGTGCCAGCTCACGGGACTGGGACACTGAAGCTTTCTTT

J: TRBJ1-1
size: .
D: .
length: 17
V: TRBV28
CDR3: CASRLQTMGLANTEAFF
DNA: TGTGCCAGCAGGTTACAGACTATGGGTCTGGCGAACACTGAAGCTTTCTTT

J: TRBJ2-1
size: .
D: TRBD2
length: 15
V: TRBV6-5
CDR3: CASRPGLAAYNEQFF
DNA: TGTGCCAGCAGGCCGGGACTAGCTGCCTACAATGAGCAGTTCTTC

J: TRBJ2-1
size: once
D: TRBD1
length: 14
V: TRBV7-3
CDR3: CASSWDRSSNEQFF
DNA: TGTGCCAGCAGCTGGGACAGGTCGTCGAATGAGCAGTTCTTC

J: TRBJ1-4
size: .
D: .
length: 14
V: TRBV7-9
CDR3: CASSLGQMNEKLFF
DNA: TGTGCCAGCAGCTTAGGTCAGATGAATGAAAAACTGTTTTTT

J: TRBJ2-2
size: .
D: .
length: 18
V: TRBV28
CDR3: CASSKMDYGLANTGELFF
DNA: TGTGCCAGCAGTAAAATGGACTACGGATTAGCGAACACCGGGGAGCTGTTTTTT

J: TRBJ1-1
size: .
D: .
length: 14
V: TRBV9
CDR3: CASSVELRDTEAFF
DNA: TGTGCCAGCAGCGTAGAATTGAGGGACACTGAAGCTTTCTTT

J: TRBJ2-1
size: few
D: TRBD1
length: 11
V: TRBV9
CDR3: CASSTDREQFF
DNA: TGTGCCAGCAGCACGGACAGGGAGCAGTTCTTC

J: TRBJ2-3
size: .
D: .
length: 14
V: TRBV5-1
CDR3: CASSLEGWADTQYF
DNA: TGCGCCAGCAGCTTGGAGGGGTGGGCAGATACGCAGTATTTT

J: TRBJ1-5
size: .
D: TRBD1
length: 14
V: TRBV18
CDR3: CASSGQGGDQPQHF
DNA: TGTGCCAGCTCAGGCCAGGGGGGCGATCAGCCCCAGCATTTT

J: TRBJ2-1
size: .
D: .
length: 16
V: TRBV9
CDR3: CASSVRAPSSYNEQFF
DNA: TGTGCCAGCAGCGTCAGGGCGCCAAGCTCCTACAATGAGCAGTTCTTC

J: TRBJ2-1
size: .
D: TRBD2
length: 16
V: TRBV4-1
CDR3: CASSHPGGGAYDEQFF
DNA: TGTGCCAGCAGCCACCCCGGGGGGGGCGCTTACGATGAGCAGTTCTTC

J: TRBJ1-1
size: .
D: .
length: 12
V: TRBV5-4
CDR3: CASSGMNTEAFF
DNA: TGTGCCAGCAGCGGCATGAACACTGAAGCTTTCTTT

J: TRBJ2-3
size: .
D: TRBD1
length: 18
V: TRBV5-8
CDR3: CASSLGYRDRASTDTQYF
DNA: TGTGCCAGCAGCTTGGGGTATCGGGACAGGGCATCCACAGATACGCAGTATTTT

J: TRBJ1-6
size: .
D: TRBD1
length: 14
V: TRBV30
CDR3: CAWRIGTGDSPLHF
DNA: TGTGCCTGGAGGATCGGGACAGGGGATTCACCCCTCCACTTT

J: TRBJ2-1
size: .
D: TRBD2
length: 16
V: TRBV5-4
CDR3: CASSLASGRSFNEQFF
DNA: TGTGCCAGCAGCTTGGCTAGCGGGAGGTCTTTCAATGAGCAGTTCTTC

J: TRBJ2-2
size: .
D: .
length: 15
V: TRBV27
CDR3: CASSILSGISGELFF
DNA: TGTGCCAGCAGCATTTTGAGCGGCATATCCGGGGAGCTGTTTTTT

J: TRBJ2-7
size: once
D: TRBD2
length: 15
V: TRBV5-4
CDR3: CASRPPPSGRREQYF
DNA: TGTGCCAGCAGGCCTCCTCCTAGCGGACGGCGAGAGCAGTACTTC

J: TRBJ1-4
size: .
D: TRBD1
length: 14
V: TRBV6-6
CDR3: CASSYSRDREELFF
DNA: TGTGCCAGCAGTTACTCCCGGGACAGGGAAGAACTGTTTTTT

J: TRBJ2-5
size: .
D: .
length: 17
V: TRBV18
CDR3: CASSSFDRRDGQETQYF
DNA: TGTGCCAGCTCCTCGTTCGACAGGCGAGACGGACAAGAGACCCAGTACTTC

J: TRBJ2-7
size: few
D: TRBD1
length: 14
V: TRBV11-3
CDR3: CASSLDRDTAEQYF
DNA: TGTGCCAGCAGCCTAGACAGGGATACTGCCGAGCAGTACTTC

J: TRBJ1-2
size: .
D: .
length: 15
V: TRBV7-2
CDR3: CASSLVGVQDGGYTF
DNA: TGTGCCAGCAGCTTAGTCGGCGTACAGGATGGTGGCTACACCTTC

J: TRBJ2-1
size: .
D: .
length: 15
V: TRBV7-3
CDR3: CASSQGARAGNEQFF
DNA: TGTGCCAGCAGCCAAGGGGCTAGAGCTGGGAATGAGCAGTTCTTC

J: TRBJ1-2
size: once
D: .
length: 16
V: TRBV5-5
CDR3: CASSLGPGGADYGYTF
DNA: TGTGCCAGCAGCTTGGGCCCAGGCGGGGCGGACTATGGCTACACCTTC

J: TRBJ2-1
size: .
D: .
length: 11
V: TRBV20-1
CDR3: CSARQADEQFF
DNA: TGCAGTGCTCGACAGGCCGACGAGCAGTTCTTC

J: TRBJ2-1
size: .
D: TRBD2
length: 15
V: TRBV9
CDR3: CASSVGAAGVNEQFF
DNA: TGTGCCAGCAGCGTAGGAGCAGCGGGAGTGAATGAGCAGTTCTTC

J: TRBJ2-1
size: .
D: TRBD2
length: 21
V: TRBV4-3
CDR3: CASSQEPSRPETSGYYNEQFF
DNA: TGCGCCAGCAGCCAAGAGCCCTCCCGTCCAGAGACTAGCGGATACTACAATGAGCAGTTCTTC

J: TRBJ2-7
size: .
D: TRBD2
length: 15
V: TRBV6-7
CDR3: CASRPTSGKVYEQYF
DNA: TGTGCCAGCAGACCTACTAGCGGGAAGGTATACGAGCAGTACTTC

J: TRBJ1-1
size: .
D: .
length: 13
V: TRBV6-5
CDR3: CASSEVGSTEAFF
DNA: TGTGCCAGCAGTGAGGTTGGGAGCACTGAAGCTTTCTTT

J: TRBJ1-1
size: .
D: TRBD1
length: 15
V: TRBV6-5
CDR3: CASRADRGFWTEAFF
DNA: TGTGCCAGCAGGGCGGACAGGGGGTTTTGGACTGAAGCTTTCTTT

J: TRBJ2-1
size: .
D: TRBD2
length: 15
V: TRBV10-3
CDR3: CAISELAGVRNEQFF
DNA: TGTGCCATCAGCGAGTTAGCGGGAGTGAGGAATGAGCAGTTCTTC